A single T cell receptor (beta chain) is shown here with its context. Its antigen remains unknown. V gave up 0 bases and J gave up 8 bases, with 13 bases separating them. The CDR3 extends over 15 amino acids. CDR1 is MNHNS and CDR2 is SASEGT in the germline V gene. It was unsorted whole blood that yielded blood RNA, and germline DNA was also extracted. The source of the sample is a study of tumor-infiltrating lymphocytes in primary liver carcinoma. Broader study findings: The difference in top-250-clone fraction between tumors and blood was significant, favoring tumors (p = 0.039).

A primer in the constant region served to generate TCR beta cDNA from approximately 500 ng of total RNA. Each TCR beta library was derived from three nested multiplex PCR rounds that employed slightly modified ARM-PCR. For around 9 cycles apiece, the opening two PCR rounds ran with TRBV1-TRBV30 forward primers and a C-beta reverse primer. MiXCR, applied by TCRdb to the multiplex PCR reads, yields one record per CDR3 protein. Of some 180,000 distinct CDR3 sequences listed, 50% to 75% are singletons. This TCR was sampled from a man aged 40-55 years with primary liver carcinoma and hepatitis B virus infection. Sequenced: peripheral blood. This rearrangement joins TRBV6-1 to TRBJ2-2; D may match TRBD1 or TRBD2 (5 bases each). The CDR3 loop is CASSEAGRGLGELFF. CDR3 bases: TGTGCCAGCAGTGAAGCGGGACGGGGTTTGGGGGAGCTGTTTTTT.